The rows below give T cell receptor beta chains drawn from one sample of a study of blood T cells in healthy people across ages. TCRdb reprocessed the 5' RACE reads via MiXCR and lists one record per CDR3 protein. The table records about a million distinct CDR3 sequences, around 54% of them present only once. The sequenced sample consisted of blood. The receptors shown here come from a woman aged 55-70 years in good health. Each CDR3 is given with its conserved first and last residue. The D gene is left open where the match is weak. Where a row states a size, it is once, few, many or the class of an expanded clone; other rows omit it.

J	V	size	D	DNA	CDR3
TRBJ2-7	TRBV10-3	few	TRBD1	TGTGCCATCGGGAAGGGGACCTCGCGACAGGGTAATTCGAACGAGCAGTACTTC	CAIGKGTSRQGNSNEQYF
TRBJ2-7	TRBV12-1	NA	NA	TGTGCCAGCAGCTTTGTCTCACAACCGATCTCCTACGAGCAGTACTTC	CASSFVSQPISYEQYF
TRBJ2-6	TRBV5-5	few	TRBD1	TGTGCCAGCAGCCACGACAGGGGGAGCTCTGGGGCCAACGTCCTGACTTTC	CASSHDRGSSGANVLTF
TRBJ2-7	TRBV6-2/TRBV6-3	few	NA	TGTGCCAGCAGTTCTATACAAAGGCTTAACTCCTACGAGCAGTACTTC	CASSSIQRLNSYEQYF
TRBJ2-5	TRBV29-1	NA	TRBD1	TGCAGCGGGGGACAGTCAACTGGCAATGAGCAGTACTTC	CSGGQSTGNEQYF
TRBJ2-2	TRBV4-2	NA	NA	TGTGCCAGCAGCCAAGAGTACAGGGCCAACGGGGAGCTGTTTTTT	CASSQEYRANGELFF
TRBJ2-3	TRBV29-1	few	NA	TGCAGCGTCGGAGGGGGGGAGGTTCTCGCAGCACACACAGATACGCAGTATTTT	CSVGGGEVLAAHTDTQYF
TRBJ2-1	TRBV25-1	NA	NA	TGTGCCAGCACCCCTCTTGGGCCCAACAATGAGCAGTTCTTC	CASTPLGPNNEQFF
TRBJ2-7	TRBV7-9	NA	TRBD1	TGTGCCAGCAGCCCCAGACAGGGGCCCTCCTACGGGCAGTACTTC	CASSPRQGPSYGQYF
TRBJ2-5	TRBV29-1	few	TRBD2	TGCAGCGTTTGGGACAGGGGGACTAGCGGGAGGTATGAAGAGACCCAGTACTTC	CSVWDRGTSGRYEETQYF
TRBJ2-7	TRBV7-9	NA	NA	TGTGCCAGCAGCGACCCCTTAGACGAGCAGTACTTC	CASSDPLDEQYF
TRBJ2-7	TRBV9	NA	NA	TGTGCCAGCAGCGTAGAGAGGTACTCCTACGAGCAGTACTTC	CASSVERYSYEQYF
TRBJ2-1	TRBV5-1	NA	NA	TGCGCCAGCAGCTTGGCAGGGGGACTGGGATACAATGAGCAGTTCTTC	CASSLAGGLGYNEQFF
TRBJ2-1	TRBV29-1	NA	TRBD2	TGCAGCACCCGACTAGCGGGAGGGACTGAGCAGTTCTTC	CSTRLAGGTEQFF
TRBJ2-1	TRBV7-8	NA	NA	TGTGCCAGCAGCACCCTCGCCTCCTCGGAGTTCTTC	CASSTLASSEFF
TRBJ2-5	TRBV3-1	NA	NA	TGTGCCAGCAGCCAAGGAGCCTCTAAGTTTATCGTGGAGACCCAGTACTTC	CASSQGASKFIVETQYF
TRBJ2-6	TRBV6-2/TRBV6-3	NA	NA	TGTGCCAGCAGTTCACAAGGTGGTTCTGGGGCCAACGTCCTGACTTTC	CASSSQGGSGANVLTF
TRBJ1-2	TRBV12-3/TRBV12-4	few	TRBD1	TGTGCCAGCAGTTACCTCCCTAATCCGGGGACAGGGGGCTATGGCTACACCTTC	CASSYLPNPGTGGYGYTF
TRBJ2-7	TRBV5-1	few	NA	TGCGCCAGCAGCTTGGCCGTCGCGGCGGGCGAGCAGTACTTC	CASSLAVAAGEQYF
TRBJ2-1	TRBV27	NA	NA	TGTGCCAGCATAAGGTTGACGGGGGGCGCAAGCAATGAGCAGTTCTTC	CASIRLTGGASNEQFF
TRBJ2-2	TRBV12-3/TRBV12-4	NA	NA	TGTGCCAGCAGTTCACTTGGGACGGTGAACACCGGGGAGCTGTTTTTT	CASSSLGTVNTGELFF
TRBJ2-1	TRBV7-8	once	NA	TGTGCCAGCAGCTCACTGGGTGTGGGCTCCAATGAGCAGTTCTTC	CASSSLGVGSNEQFF
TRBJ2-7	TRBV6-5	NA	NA	TGTGCCAGCGGCAGGGGGAGGGAGCAGTACTTC	CASGRGREQYF
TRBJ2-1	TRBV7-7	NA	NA	TGTGCCAGCAGCTTAGAGTCCGGGAGCGCAGCCTACAATGAGCAGTTCTTC	CASSLESGSAAYNEQFF
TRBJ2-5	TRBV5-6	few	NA	TGTGCCAGCAGCTTGCGAACAGGGATCCAAGAGACCCAGTACTTC	CASSLRTGIQETQYF
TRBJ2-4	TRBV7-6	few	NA	TGTGCCAGCAGCTTAGGGGGACATTCGGGAGGAAACATTCAGTACTTC	CASSLGGHSGGNIQYF
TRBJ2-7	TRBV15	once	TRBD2	TGTGCCACCAGCAGAGACTCTAGGACTAGCGGGAGAACATACAATGAGCAGTACTTC	CATSRDSRTSGRTYNEQYF
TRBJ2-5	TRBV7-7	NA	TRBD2	TGTGCCAGCAGCTTAAATAGCGGGAGCCAAGAGACCCAGTACTTC	CASSLNSGSQETQYF
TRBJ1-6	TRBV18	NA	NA	TGTGCCAGCTCAGTAAACAGGGTCGATTCACCCCTCCACTTT	CASSVNRVDSPLHF
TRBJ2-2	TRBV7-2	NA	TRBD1	TGTGCCAGCAGCTCACACCGAGGGACAGGGAACACCGGGGAGCTGTTTTTT	CASSSHRGTGNTGELFF
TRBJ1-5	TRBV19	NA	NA	TGTGCCAGTAAAGTAAGGGATAGCAATCAGCCCCAGCATTTT	CASKVRDSNQPQHF
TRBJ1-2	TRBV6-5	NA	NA	TGTGCCAGCAGTTACTCGAAGTTCCAGGGGACCGCATATGGCTACACCTTC	CASSYSKFQGTAYGYTF
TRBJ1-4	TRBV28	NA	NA	TGTGCCAGCAGTTTGGGGGGAAGAGAAGAAAAACTGTTTTTT	CASSLGGREEKLFF
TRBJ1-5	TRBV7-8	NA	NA	TGTGCCAGCAGCCTCCTAGCTAACAGGGTTCAGCCCCAGCATTTT	CASSLLANRVQPQHF
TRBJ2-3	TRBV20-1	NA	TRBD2	TGCAGTGCCGCCCTGGGGGCTAGCGGGCACACAGATACGCAGTATTTT	CSAALGASGHTDTQYF
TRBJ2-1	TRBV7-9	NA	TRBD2	TGTGCCAGCAGCTCCGGGACTAGCGGGAGCACAGATGAGCAGTTCTTC	CASSSGTSGSTDEQFF
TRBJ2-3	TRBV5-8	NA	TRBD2	TGTGCCAGCAGCGCACGAAAGGGACTAGCGGGAGGAGATACGCAGTATTTT	CASSARKGLAGGDTQYF
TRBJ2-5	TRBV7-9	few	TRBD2	TGTGCCAGCAGCTTCCCCGGGGGGGCAATCCTGGGCACACAGACCCAGTACTTC	CASSFPGGAILGTQTQYF
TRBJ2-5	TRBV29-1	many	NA	TGCAGCTACTCGGGGAATCAAGAGACCCAGTACTTC	CSYSGNQETQYF
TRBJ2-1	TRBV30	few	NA	TGTGCCTGGAGATACAATGAGCAGTTCTTC	CAWRYNEQFF
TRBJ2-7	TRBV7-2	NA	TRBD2	TGTGCCAGCAGCTTATTCAGCACTAGCGGGACCCTGGAGCAGTACTTC	CASSLFSTSGTLEQYF
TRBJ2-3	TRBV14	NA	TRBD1	TGTGCCAGCAGCCAAGAGACAGGGGGCATCGCAGATACGCAGTATTTT	CASSQETGGIADTQYF
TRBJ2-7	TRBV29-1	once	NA	TGCAGCCTTCTGCTAGGAATCGGAGGGGAGCAGTACTTC	CSLLLGIGGEQYF
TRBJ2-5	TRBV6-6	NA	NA	TGTGCCAGCAGTCCCCGGACGGAGAAGGTCAAGACCCAGTACTTC	CASSPRTEKVKTQYF
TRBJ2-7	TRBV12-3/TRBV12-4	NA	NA	TGTGCCAGCCGTCGGGGGAGTGGAACCTACGAGCAGTACTTC	CASRRGSGTYEQYF
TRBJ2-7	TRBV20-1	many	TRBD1	TGCAGTGCCCAACGAGCGAGGGGGCCCCTCGAGCAGTACTTC	CSAQRARGPLEQYF
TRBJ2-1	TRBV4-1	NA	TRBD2	TGCGCCAGCAGCCCGGGAGGCCAATTCTCCTACAATGAGCAGTTCTTC	CASSPGGQFSYNEQFF
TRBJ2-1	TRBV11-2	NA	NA	TGTGCCAGCAGCTTAGTCTTCAGCGCGAGGGGCTCCTACAATGAGCAGTTCTTC	CASSLVFSARGSYNEQFF
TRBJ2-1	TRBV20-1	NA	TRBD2	TGCAGTGCCAGGACCAGCGGGAGGAGCAATGAGCAGTTCTTC	CSARTSGRSNEQFF